This T cell receptor beta chain was captured by sequencing in a study of CD8+ T cells in alopecia areata. Findings of the study overall: In patients, TCRs were shared less clearly than in mice, and HLA may possibly be involved.

It was cDNA, reverse transcribed from extracted RNA, that served as the sequencing template. Sequencing was performed with immunoSEQ multiplex PCR; in TCRdb, only in-frame clones are kept and a portion is missing. Among 120,000 or so clones listed, under 40% were seen once. Germline lookup yields CDR1 MDHEN and CDR2 SYDVKM. The V gene lost 2 bases and the J gene lost 5 bases, with 12 bases spanning the gap. CDR3 length: 14 amino acids. For this clone: Its antigen is unknown.

The TCR comes from a human donor with alopecia areata. The sequencing input was CD4+ T cells sorted from blood. The gene calls are TRBV28 and TRBJ2-5; tentatively, D is TRBD1 (6 bases). CDR3 nucleotides: TGTGCCAGCAGTTTACACCAGGGGCGGGAGACCCAGTACTTC. Translated, it gives CASSLHQGRETQYF.